This paragraph covers one TCR beta chain sequence. Its antigen remains unidentified. These data are taken from a study of cytomegalovirus exposure and HLA in healthy donors. Study-level points and caveats: There were a few CMV-associated chains whose specificity for CMV antigens was confirmed in vitro. Presence/absence analyses supposed approximately even sequencing depth among donors.

The primer mix had 60 Vbeta and 13 Jbeta primers. In the source study's methods: In a later analysis, the count reached about 75 million unique TCR beta chains, with roughly 11 million shared. Sequencing was performed with immunoSEQ multiplex PCR; in TCRdb, only in-frame clones are kept and a portion is missing. For V, J and clone size, that table is used; D and trimming come from the DNA. The sample yields 90,000 to 150,000 clones, around 79% seen once. The TCR sequence derives from a woman aged 25 to 45 in good health and CMV-seropositive. Material: PBMCs.

The CDR3 sequence is CASSLNSGANGNTIYF. In DNA form, the CDR3 reads TGCGCCAGCAGCCTAAATTCAGGGGCTAATGGAAACACCATATATTTT. The rearrangement links TRBV5-1 to TRBJ1-3, with a weak D call TRBD1 (6 bases). This CDR3 is 16 amino acids long. Trimming took off 4 bases at V and 3 bases at J, with 17 bases between the two ends. Germline V gene lookup returns CDR1 SGHRS and CDR2 YFSETQ.